Listed here are 4 T cell receptor beta chains from one sample, sequenced in a study of blood T cell repertoires in COVID-19. Produced via immunoSEQ multiplex PCR; TCRdb's table is partial and in-frame only. The table lists about 120,000 clones, about two thirds of them singletons. What was sequenced was peripheral blood. Source of these receptors: a human donor with acute or convalescent COVID-19. The donor label of this sample is uncertain.

The V gene is TRBV6-5, the J gene TRBJ1-1, with unresolved D. The V gene lost 7 bases and the J gene lost 1 base, with 13 bases spanning the gap. Germline CDR1 is MNHEY and CDR2 is SVGAGI. The CDR3 has 14 residues. The CDR3 nucleotides are TGTGCCAGCACTATGACACCCAGGAACACTGAAGCTTTCTTT. This sequence encodes CASTMTPRNTEAFF.

This clone has a handful of counts. The chain joins TRBV5-1 to TRBJ2-5; 10 bases match TRBD1. The CDR3 runs 13 residues. Trimming at V came to 4 bases and at J to 5 bases, leaving 2 bases not matched to a gene. The germline V gene has CDR1 SGHRS and CDR2 YFSETQ. This CDR3 reads CASSGDRGETQYF. Here the CDR3 DNA reads TGCGCCAGCAGCGGGGACAGGGGTGAGACCCAGTACTTC.

The chain is built from TRBV19 and TRBJ1-5, with 7 bases identical to TRBD1. Germline values: CDR1 LNHDA, CDR2 SQIVND (reference sequence). The CDR3 extends over 15 amino acids. The ends lost 5 bases at V and 1 base at J; junction bases unmatched: 5. The CDR3 sequence is CASSGLGQSNQPQHF. CDR3 bases: TGTGCCAGTAGTGGACTGGGACAGAGCAATCAGCCCCAGCATTTT.

The chain uses TRBV2 and TRBJ1-5; TRBD1 matches at 7 bases. Germline-derived CDR1 and CDR2 are SNHLY and FYNNEI. With V trimmed by 7 bases and J by 6 bases, 6 bases remained unmatched. The length of the CDR3 is 13 residues. The CDR3 coding sequence is TGTGCCAGCACAGGGACAGTGGGTCAGCCCCAGCATTTT. It is translated as CASTGTVGQPQHF.